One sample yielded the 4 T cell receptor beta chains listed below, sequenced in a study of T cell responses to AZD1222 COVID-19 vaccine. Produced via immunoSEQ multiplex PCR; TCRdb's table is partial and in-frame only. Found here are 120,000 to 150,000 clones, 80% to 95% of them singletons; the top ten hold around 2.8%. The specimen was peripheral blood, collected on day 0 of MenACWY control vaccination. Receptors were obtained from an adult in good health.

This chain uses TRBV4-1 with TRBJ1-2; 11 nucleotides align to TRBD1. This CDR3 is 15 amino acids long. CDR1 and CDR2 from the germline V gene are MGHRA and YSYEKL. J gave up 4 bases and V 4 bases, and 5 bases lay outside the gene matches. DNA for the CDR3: TGCGCCAGCAGCCCCGGGACAGGGGGTGTCTATGGCTACACCTTC. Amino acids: CASSPGTGGVYGYTF.

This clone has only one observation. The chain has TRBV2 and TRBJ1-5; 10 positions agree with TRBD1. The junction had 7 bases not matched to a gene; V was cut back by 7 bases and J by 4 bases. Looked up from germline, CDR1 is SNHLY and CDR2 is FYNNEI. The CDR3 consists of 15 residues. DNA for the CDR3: TGTGCCAGCACCAGCGGGACAGGGGAAAATCAGCCCCAGCATTTT. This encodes CASTSGTGENQPQHF.

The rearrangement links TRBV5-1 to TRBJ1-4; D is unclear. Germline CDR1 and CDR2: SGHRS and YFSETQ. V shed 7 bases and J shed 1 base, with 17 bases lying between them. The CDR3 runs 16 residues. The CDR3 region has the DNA TGCGCCAGCTCCCGGTCGGACTCTAGAACTAATGAAAAACTGTTTTTT. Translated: CASSRSDSRTNEKLFF.

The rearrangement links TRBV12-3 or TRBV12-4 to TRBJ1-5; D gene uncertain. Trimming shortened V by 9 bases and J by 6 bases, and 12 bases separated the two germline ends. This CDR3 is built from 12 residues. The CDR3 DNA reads TGTGCCAGTGGACGTCGGGGTCAGCCCCAGCATTTT. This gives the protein CASGRRGQPQHF.